This TCR beta chain came from a study of blood T cells in healthy people across ages. Every participating donor contributed roughly 9.6 milliliters of peripheral blood through a draw. Per individual sample, total RNA of at least 5.5 micrograms was extracted. Of note for this clonotype: Its antigen is undetermined.

Study conclusions and caveats: Getting older went along with TCR beta diversity per million T cells dropping roughly linearly.

CDR1 and CDR2 (germline): MNHEY, SVGAGI. V lost 0 bases and J 6 bases, leaving 11 bases between the germline ends. CDR3 size: 15 residues. Then a second PCR, running about 6 to 12 cycles, was carried out with a sample-barcoded 5' primer and a J-beta primer mix. TCRdb fed the 5' RACE reads into MiXCR, producing one record per CDR3 protein. The data contain around 1,600,000 distinct CDR3 sequences, around 40% of them singletons. Sequenced sample: blood. This receptor was taken from a woman aged 18 to 35 in good health. The chain is built from TRBV6-5 and TRBJ2-2; D possibly matches TRBD1 or TRBD2 (5 bases each). CDR3 loop: CASSYSGEFAGELFF. The DNA for the CDR3 is TGTGCCAGCAGTTACTCGGGGGAGTTCGCCGGGGAGCTGTTTTTT.